This T cell receptor beta chain was sequenced during a study of OX40 agonist ivuxolimab in advanced cancers. Study-level background: Partial responses occurred in Three dose-escalation patients, one with hepatocellular carcinoma and two with cutaneous melanoma.

Trimming removed 2 bases from V and 5 bases from J; junction bases left unmatched: 3. Germline CDR1 and CDR2: MNHNS and SASEGT. The CDR3 consists of 15 residues. Profiling relied on immunoSEQ multiplex PCR, and the TCRdb table lists in-frame clones only, not all of them. The sample holds approximately 69,000 clones, approximately 90% seen once. The V and J genes are TRBV6-1 and TRBJ2-2; TRBD1 agrees at 9 bases. This clonotype was obtained from an adult with an advanced solid tumor such as melanoma, head and neck, liver or kidney cancer. Here the sequenced sample was CD4+ or CD8+ T cells sorted from blood, taken in a trial of the OX40 agonist ivuxolimab. In DNA form, the CDR3 reads TGTGCCAGCAGTGAAAACAGGGGGCGTACCGGGGAGCTGTTTTTT. This gives the protein CASSENRGRTGELFF.